The 16 T cell receptor beta chains reported below all come from one sample, sequenced in a study of radiotherapy plus CTLA-4 blockade in lung cancer. Assay used: immunoSEQ multiplex PCR; TCRdb lists only in-frame clones, some missing. The sample has 45,000 to 55,000 clones, 70% to 85% seen once. Specimen: peripheral blood, collected from a patient treated with radiotherapy plus ipilimumab. These TCRs come from a human donor with non-small cell lung cancer who had a partial response to radiotherapy plus ipilimumab.

This sequence joins TRBV19 and TRBJ2-3, with 10 bases fitting TRBD2. The CDR3 sequence is 17 residues long. J lost 11 bases, V lost 3 bases, and 17 bases had no gene match. Germline CDR1 reads LNHDA; CDR2 reads SQIVND (reference sequence). CDR3 region: CASSMDPSSGGPPGQYF. The DNA for the CDR3 is TGTGCCAGTAGTATGGACCCCTCTAGCGGGGGACCGCCAGGGCAGTATTTT. The full variable domain, its missing parts supplied by reference TRBV19 and TRBJ2-3, is DGGITQSPKYLFRKEGQNVTLSCEQNLNHDAMYWYRQDPGQGLRLIYYSQIVNDFQKGDIAEGYSVSREKKESFPLTVTSAQKNPTAFYLCASSMDPSSGGPPGQYFGPGTRLTVL.

The J gene is TRBJ1-1, the V gene TRBV5-6, with 9 bases identical to TRBD1. V lost 4 bases and J lost 2; bases outside the gene matches: 3. The germline gives CDR1 SGHDT, CDR2 YYEEEE. The CDR3 totals 14 residues. The CDR3 sequence is CASSGTGPNTEAFF. As DNA, the CDR3 is TGTGCCAGCAGCGGGACAGGGCCCAACACTGAAGCTTTCTTT.

J is TRBJ1-2 and V is TRBV5-1, with D possibly matching TRBD1 (6 bases). CDR1 SGHRS and CDR2 YFSETQ come from the germline V gene. V was cut by 4 bases and J by 3 bases, with 10 bases left in between. The CDR3 extends over 13 amino acids. As DNA, the CDR3 is TGCGCCAGCAGCAAAGGACAGTACTATGGCTACACCTTC. It translates to CASSKGQYYGYTF.

The V and J genes are TRBV5-1 and TRBJ1-1; possible D gene TRBD1, 5 bases. Germline-derived CDR1 and CDR2 are SGHRS and YFSETQ. V gave up 5 bases and J gave up 1 base, with 12 bases separating them. The CDR3 covers 14 residues. CDR3 coding DNA: TGCGCCAGCAGTGGCCAGGGATCGAACACTGAAGCTTTCTTT. The encoded protein is CASSGQGSNTEAFF.

This chain uses TRBV6-6 with TRBJ1-5; tentative D call: TRBD1 (5 bases). The ends were cut back, 8 bases at V and 5 bases at J, with 16 bases in the middle. Per germline, CDR1 MNHNY and CDR2 SVGAGI (reference sequence). The CDR3 covers 14 residues. DNA for the CDR3: TGTGCCAGCGATCTCGGGGGGGGGTATCAGCCCCAGCATTTT. Translated: CASDLGGGYQPQHF.

The rearrangement uses TRBV7-2 and TRBJ1-2, with D unclear. Germline V gene lookup returns CDR1 SGHTA and CDR2 FQGNSA. This CDR3 is built from 15 residues. Trimming left V 5 bases short and J 7 bases short, with 20 bases between. Here the CDR3 reads CASSVVMGEGTGYTF. The CDR3 region has the DNA TGTGCCAGCAGCGTCGTCATGGGCGAGGGAACTGGCTACACCTTC.

This clone was seen a handful of times. J is TRBJ1-2 and V is TRBV5-6; the D gene is possibly TRBD1 (5 bases). Germline values: CDR1 SGHDT, CDR2 YYEEEE. The CDR3 loop spans 14 amino acids. Between the trimmed V and J ends, which lost 4 bases and 2 bases, there was a span of 12 bases. DNA for the CDR3: TGTGCCAGCAGCGGGACTGGACGGAACTATGGCTACACCTTC. As protein: CASSGTGRNYGYTF.

The chain links TRBV10-3 to TRBJ2-1; the match to TRBD2 covers 11 bases. After removal of 8 bases from V and 10 bases from J, the junction contained 7 bases not matched to a gene. Germline CDR1 reads ENHRY; CDR2 reads SYGVKD. This CDR3 region has 13 residues. In DNA form, the CDR3 reads TGTGCCATCGATAGCGGGGGGGCAGACGAGCAGTTCTTC. Amino acids: CAIDSGGADEQFF.

The chain is built from TRBV19 and TRBJ1-2, with D possibly being TRBD1 (6 bases). Trimming shortened V by 5 bases and J by 4 bases, and 8 bases separated the two germline ends. Germline CDR1 and CDR2: LNHDA and SQIVND (reference sequence). This CDR3 spans 12 amino acids. CDR3 sequence (DNA): TGTGCCAGTAGTGCCAGGGGCTATGGCTACACCTTC. As protein: CASSARGYGYTF.

V and J are TRBV2 and TRBJ2-1; D may be TRBD2 (5 bases). CDR3 length: 14 residues. CDR1 and CDR2 from the germline V gene are SNHLY and FYNNEI. The V and J ends lost 6 bases and 6 bases respectively, with 15 bases between them. The CDR3 reads CASSGGRMANEQFF. The CDR3 coding sequence is TGTGCCAGCAGCGGAGGCCGGATGGCCAATGAGCAGTTCTTC.

The J gene is TRBJ2-6, the V gene TRBV21-1; the D call TRBD2 from the table was never checked on the DNA. TRBV21-1 is labeled a pseudogene. The CDR3 loop spans 16 amino acids. The CDR3 loop is CASSKNGDSGANVLTF. The CDR3 region has the DNA TGTGCCAGCAGCAAAAACGGGGATTCTGGGGCCAACGTCCTGACTTTC.

The chain links TRBV27 to TRBJ1-2; TRBD1 agrees at 10 bases. After removal of 5 bases from V and 4 bases from J, the junction contained 10 bases not matched to a gene. Germline V CDR1 and CDR2: MNHEY, SMNVEV (reference sequence). The CDR3 length is 16 residues. The chain's CDR3 is CASSAIRTGGGYGYTF. The CDR3 DNA follows: TGTGCCAGCAGTGCTATTCGGACAGGGGGGGGCTATGGCTACACCTTC.

This clone was seen a few times. The rearrangement joins TRBV5-1 to TRBJ2-7, with D uncertain. The CDR3 contains 13 residues. Germline-derived CDR1 and CDR2 are SGHRS and YFSETQ. V shed 4 bases and J shed 2 bases, with 10 bases lying between them. CDR3 loop: CASSPGLAYEQYF. DNA for the CDR3: TGCGCCAGCAGCCCCGGTCTGGCCTACGAGCAGTACTTC.

This clone was found once. The chain joins TRBV7-2 to TRBJ1-5; TRBD1 is a possible D gene (6 bases). Trimming cost V 6 bases and J 0 bases, with 21 bases left between them. CDR3 length equals 18 residues. Germline CDR1 is SGHTA and CDR2 is FQGNSA. The CDR3 sequence: CASSSRGGAGNSNQPQHF. As DNA, the CDR3 is TGTGCCAGCAGTTCTCGGGGGGGCGCCGGAAATAGCAATCAGCCCCAGCATTTT.

The genes are TRBV5-1 and TRBJ1-4, with 9 positions matching TRBD1. This CDR3 spans 16 amino acids. In germline, CDR1 is SGHRS, CDR2 YFSETQ. Trimming at V came to 3 bases and at J to 8 bases, leaving 11 bases not matched to a gene. CDR3 nucleotide sequence: TGCGCCAGCAGCTGGCCTCCGGGACAGGGAGGCGAAAAACTGTTTTTT. Translating gives CASSWPPGQGGEKLFF.

The chain is built from TRBV5-1 and TRBJ1-6; 9 positions agree with TRBD1. The CDR3 runs to 15 residues. The trim removed 4 bases at V and 9 bases at J, leaving 8 bases unmatched. Germline loops: CDR1 SGHRS, CDR2 YFSETQ. The CDR3 region has the DNA TGCGCCAGCAGCGTACAGGGGGCTCAAGCTTCACCCCTCCACTTT. It translates to CASSVQGAQASPLHF.